These 10 T cell receptor beta chains originate from one sample sequenced in a study of T cells in Graves' hyperthyroidism and ophthalmopathy. TCR beta CDR3 region amplification was performed from RNA transcripts. RT-PCR in the first round (using the HTBI primer set) targeted the TCR CDR3. MiXCR, applied by TCRdb to the multiplex PCR reads, yields one record per CDR3 protein. Of 250,000 to 350,000 distinct CDR3 sequences detected, around 20% appear once; the ten largest clones hold over 55%. Specimen: blood. These TCRs come from a man aged 30 to 45 with Graves' ophthalmopathy.

The CDR3 region has the DNA TGCGCCAGCAGCCCCCGAGAAGGCACCGGGGAGCTGTTTTTT. Translating gives CASSPREGTGELFF. This chain links TRBV5-1 with TRBJ2-2, with D unclear. Trimming shortened V by 4 bases and J by 4 bases, and 11 bases separated the two germline ends. The CDR3 is 14 amino acids. Germline V gives CDR1 SGHRS, CDR2 YFSETQ.

This clonotype was seen at least ten times. The V gene is TRBV5-1, the J gene TRBJ2-3, with D possibly TRBD1 on 6 matching bases. V lost 7 bases, J lost 0 bases, and 12 bases lay in between. Germline-derived CDR1 and CDR2 are SGHRS and YFSETQ. The CDR3 is 14 amino acids. Here the CDR3 reads CASSGAVSTDTQYF. In DNA, the CDR3 is TGCGCCAGCTCAGGGGCCGTTAGCACAGATACGCAGTATTTT.

The rearrangement joins TRBV5-4 to TRBJ2-1, with TRBD2 matching 14 bases. CDR3 length: 17 amino acids. With V trimmed by 4 bases and J by 7 bases, 10 bases remained unmatched. The germline V gene has CDR1 SGHNT and CDR2 YYREEE (reference sequence). The CDR3 is CASSPGTSGGKLNEQFF. In DNA, the CDR3 is TGTGCCAGCAGCCCCGGGACTAGCGGGGGTAAACTGAATGAGCAGTTCTTC.

This clonotype was seen many times. The chain employs TRBV11-2 and TRBJ2-5; no definite D call. The CDR3 loop spans 14 amino acids. Germline V gene sequence: CDR1 SGHAT, CDR2 FQNNGV. Between the trimmed V and J ends, which lost 3 bases and 4 bases, there was a span of 12 bases. This CDR3 reads CASSFRDSGETQYF. As DNA, the CDR3 is TGTGCCAGCAGCTTTCGCGATTCGGGAGAGACCCAGTACTTC.

The CDR3 DNA follows: TGTGCCAGCTCACCCATTCCGGGGACTAGCGCCACCGGGGAGCTGTTTTTT. The encoded protein is CASSPIPGTSATGELFF. V and J are TRBV18 and TRBJ2-2; 10 bases align to TRBD2. V lost 3 bases to trimming and J lost 4 bases; unmatched junction nucleotides: 8. Germline CDR1 is KGHSH and CDR2 is LQKENI. The CDR3 loop spans 17 amino acids.

This clonotype was observed at least ten times. This sequence joins TRBV5-1 and TRBJ2-1, with unresolved D. Per the germline V gene, CDR1 is SGHRS and CDR2 is YFSETQ. The CDR3 length is 15 residues. Trimming shortened V by 2 bases and J by 0 bases, and 9 bases separated the two germline ends. The CDR3 protein is CASSFRASSYNEQFF. The DNA of the CDR3 is TGCGCCAGCAGCTTCCGGGCCAGCTCCTACAATGAGCAGTTCTTC.

Many counts were recorded for this clonotype. The rearrangement links TRBV30 to TRBJ1-6; D gene unclear. This CDR3 region has 14 residues. Per the germline V gene, CDR1 is GTSNPN and CDR2 is SVGIG (reference sequence). V lost 3 bases to trimming and J lost 6 bases, with 12 bases between them. The CDR3 nucleotides read TGTGCCTGGAGGTACGGGGTAATTAATTCACCCCTCCACTTT. Residues: CAWRYGVINSPLHF.

The V and J genes are TRBV19 and TRBJ2-1; TRBD2 aligns across 10 bases. This CDR3 contains 13 residues. V trimming: 6 bases; J trimming: 10 bases; junction bases outside the gene matches: 6. Germline V gene sequence: CDR1 LNHDA, CDR2 SQIVND (reference sequence). The DNA of the CDR3 is TGTGCCAGTAGAAGTCCGGGACTAGCGGAGCAGTTCTTC. Its protein product is CASRSPGLAEQFF.

This clonotype was seen repeatedly, ten times or more. CDR3 loop: CAWNGDGLYEGYTF. The CDR3 DNA follows: TGTGCCTGGAACGGGGACGGCCTTTATGAGGGCTACACCTTC. The chain recombines TRBV30 with TRBJ1-2, with D perhaps matching TRBD1 (5 bases). This CDR3 region has 14 residues. Trimming shortened V by 4 bases and J by 8 bases, and 20 bases separated the two germline ends. CDR1 and CDR2 (germline): GTSNPN, SVGIG (reference sequence).

This clonotype was counted at least ten times. The V call is TRBV20-1, the J call TRBJ1-1; D is unresolved. Deletions cut 2 bases from V and 5 bases from J, with 12 bases between. The germline gives CDR1 DFQATT, CDR2 SNEGSKA (reference sequence). The CDR3 is 13 residues long. In DNA, the CDR3 is TGCAGTGCTAGATCAGGTGTGAGGACTGAAGCTTTCTTT. Translation gives CSARSGVRTEAFF.